This T cell receptor beta chain is drawn from a study of cytomegalovirus exposure and HLA in healthy donors. Study results and limitations: A previous analysis found most TCR beta V segments productive roughly 87% or roughly 30% of the time. An analysis was carried out later, and it reportedly showed fewer N-insertions in an Asian-associated ancestry cluster than the 666-donor mean. Among TCR sequences, most were rare, though some public TCRs appeared in many donors.

Germline values: CDR1 MGHRA, CDR2 YSYEKL. Losses at the gene ends were 4 bases for V and 0 bases for J; bases not matched to a gene: 5. This CDR3 is built from 15 residues. Notes on this clone: Antigen: not known.

Vbeta (60) and Jbeta (13) primers were used in the PCR. The method was immunoSEQ multiplex PCR; TCRdb's version includes in-frame clones alone and lacks a portion of them. In all, the sample yields some 200,000 clones. The clonotype was recovered from a woman aged 18-30 years in good health and CMV-seropositive. Material: PBMCs. V and J are TRBV4-1 and TRBJ1-2, with 7 bases aligning to TRBD1. CDR3 nucleotides: TGCGCCAGCAGCCTCCTGACAGGGACTAACTATGGCTACACCTTC. It encodes CASSLLTGTNYGYTF.